The 23 T cell receptor beta chains in this list originate from one sample, sequenced in a study of human thymus T cells. Some clones are missing from TCRdb's copy, which holds only in-frame ones; the method was immunoSEQ multiplex PCR. The sample has some 72,000 clones; nearly 98% are singletons. Thymic resections from corrective heart surgery supplied the tissue. Sequencing was done on a sample of thymus tissue. These receptors came from a boy under three years old with a congenital heart defect but otherwise immunologically healthy.

The rearrangement links TRBV5-1 to TRBJ2-4, with D perhaps TRBD1 (6 bases). The CDR3 runs to 19 residues. The germline V and J ends were trimmed by 5 bases and 0 bases, with 24 bases remaining between them. Germline values: CDR1 SGHRS, CDR2 YFSETQ. The CDR3: CASSSTTSPGHLAKNIQYF. The CDR3 DNA follows: TGCGCCAGCAGTTCAACTACATCCCCGGGACACCTAGCCAAAAACATTCAGTACTTC.

The chain is built from TRBV5-4 and TRBJ1-2, with 8 bases identical to TRBD1. V lost 0 bases and J lost 5; bases outside the gene matches: 12. CDR1 is SGHNT and CDR2 is YYREEE in the germline V gene (reference sequence). The CDR3 runs to 17 residues. The CDR3 loop is CASSLARRRDRIYGYTF. The CDR3 bases are TGTGCCAGCAGCTTGGCCCGGAGGCGGGACAGGATTTATGGCTACACCTTC.

The chain employs TRBV14 and TRBJ2-7, with TRBD2 matching 9 bases. The length of the CDR3 is 18 residues. Trimming at V came to 1 base and at J to 2 bases, leaving 12 bases not matched to a gene. CDR1 and CDR2 from the germline V gene are SGHDN and FVKESK. CDR3 bases: TGTGCCAGCAGCCAAGCCCCCGTCAGAGCGGGAGGACCCTACGAGCAGTACTTC. Its protein product is CASSQAPVRAGGPYEQYF.

The rearrangement uses TRBV11-2 and TRBJ2-1, with TRBD2 matching 8 bases. The germline V gene encodes CDR1 SGHAT and CDR2 FQNNGV. V trimming: 3 bases; J trimming: 6 bases; junction bases outside the gene matches: 7. CDR3 size: 15 residues. CDR3 in amino acids: CASSFRLALSNEQFF. The CDR3 DNA follows: TGTGCCAGCAGCTTTCGACTAGCGCTAAGCAATGAGCAGTTCTTC.

The genes are TRBV6-1 and TRBJ2-1; tentatively, D is TRBD1 (5 bases). The germline CDR1 and CDR2 sequences are MNHNS and SASEGT. This CDR3 spans 14 amino acids. V was shortened by 4 bases and J by 4 bases, with 11 bases between the two germline ends. CDR3 bases: TGTGCCAGCAGTGGAGACAGCCTTTACAATGAGCAGTTCTTC. Its protein is CASSGDSLYNEQFF.

The rearrangement links TRBV5-1 to TRBJ1-2, with 11 bases that match TRBD1. The V segment lost 4 bases and the J segment 5 bases; nucleotides outside the gene matches: 7. Germline CDR1 SGHRS, CDR2 YFSETQ. The CDR3 spans 15 residues. The CDR3 DNA reads as TGCGCCAGCAGCATAGGGACAGGGGGAGTTTATGGCTACACCTTC. This encodes CASSIGTGGVYGYTF.

The chain carries TRBV5-6 and TRBJ1-5; D remains ambiguous. The CDR3 is 15 amino acids. Germline CDR1 and CDR2: SGHDT and YYEEEE. The V end lost 9 bases, the J end lost 1 base, and 17 bases lay between the germline ends. For the CDR3, the DNA is TGTGCCAAGTCTTACCGGGCGATGAGCAATCAGCCCCAGCATTTT. It specifies CAKSYRAMSNQPQHF.

This clone was counted a single time. V usage is TRBV5-4 and J usage is TRBJ2-1; 10 bases are a match to TRBD2. CDR3 size: 16 residues. V was clipped by 5 bases and J by 3 bases; unmatched bases: 8. Looked up from germline, CDR1 is SGHNT and CDR2 is YYREEE (reference sequence). CDR3 amino acids: CASSRSTSGYYNEQFF. In DNA, the CDR3 is TGTGCCAGCAGTCGATCGACTAGCGGGTACTACAATGAGCAGTTCTTC.

The genes are TRBV7-9 and TRBJ2-7; 9 bases are shared with TRBD1. The CDR3 is 18 amino acids. CDR1 is SEHNR and CDR2 is FQNEAQ in the germline V gene (reference sequence). Trimming at V came to 0 bases and at J to 2 bases, leaving 11 bases not matched to a gene. The CDR3, as DNA: TGTGCCAGCAGCTTAGCGCTAGTAACAGGGGGCTCGGCCTACGAGCAGTACTTC. Amino acid sequence: CASSLALVTGGSAYEQYF.

V usage is TRBV10-3 and J usage is TRBJ1-3; D ambiguous. The CDR3 totals 20 residues. Germline CDR1 reads ENHRY; CDR2 reads SYGVKD. The V end was cut by 0 bases, the J end by 5 bases, with 26 bases between. In DNA, the CDR3 is TGTGCCATCAGTGAGTCGACTTGGTCCCTCCGAGCCAAACCGCGAAACACCATATATTTT. It is translated as CAISESTWSLRAKPRNTIYF.

This chain links TRBV5-6 with TRBJ2-7, with 10 bases aligning to TRBD2. V dropped 0 bases and J dropped 5; count of bases not matched to a gene: 5. CDR3 length: 15 residues. The germline gives CDR1 SGHDT, CDR2 YYEEEE. The CDR3 DNA reads as TGTGCCAGCAGCTTGGACATAGCGGGAGGCCACGAGCAGTACTTC. It is translated as CASSLDIAGGHEQYF.

The gene calls are TRBV5-1 and TRBJ2-5; no reliable D call. Looked up from germline, CDR1 is SGHRS and CDR2 is YFSETQ. The CDR3 has 12 amino acids. Deletions cut 6 bases from V and 2 bases from J, with 8 bases between. The CDR3 sequence: CASKTDQETQYF. The CDR3 DNA sequence: TGCGCCAGCAAAACGGATCAAGAGACCCAGTACTTC.

The chain joins TRBV6-5 to TRBJ2-3; D is uncertain. Per the germline V gene, CDR1 is MNHEY and CDR2 is SVGAGI. The CDR3 extends over 14 amino acids. Trimming cost V 2 bases and J 0 bases, with 6 bases left between them. The chain's CDR3 is CASSYGRSTDTQYF. The CDR3 nucleotides are TGTGCCAGCAGTTACGGGCGAAGCACAGATACGCAGTATTTT.

The chain links TRBV5-5 to TRBJ2-5, with 8 bases that match TRBD1. Trimming removed 2 bases from V and 4 bases from J; junction bases left unmatched: 7. The length of the CDR3 is 15 residues. Germline CDR1 reads SGHKS; CDR2 reads YYEKEE (reference sequence). The CDR3 is CASSLGRGRGETQYF. The DNA for the CDR3 is TGTGCCAGCAGCTTAGGCAGGGGGCGCGGAGAGACCCAGTACTTC.

The chain links TRBV18 to TRBJ1-3; tentatively, D is TRBD1 (6 bases). V was shortened by 3 bases and J by 4 bases, with 16 bases between the two germline ends. The germline CDR1 and CDR2 sequences are KGHSH and LQKENI. The CDR3 totals 16 residues. The CDR3 DNA reads as TGTGCCAGCTCACCCCAGGGGCCCCGTCCCGGAAACACCATATATTTT. Translation: CASSPQGPRPGNTIYF.

The chain combines TRBV5-7 with TRBJ2-5; TRBD1 aligns across 8 bases. TRBV5-7 is assigned to the ORF class and has an uncertain function. The V gene end was trimmed by 4 bases and the J gene end by 5 bases; junction bases not matched to a gene: 13. The CDR3 runs to 16 residues. CDR3 DNA: TGTGCCAGCAGCCCCTCCCCGGACAGGGAAGCGGAGACCCAGTACTTC. It translates to CASSPSPDREAETQYF.

CDR3 sequence: CASSVTSGAGEQYF. CDR3 nucleotides: TGTGCCAGCAGCGTAACGAGCGGGGCGGGTGAGCAGTACTTC. The chain couples TRBV9 to TRBJ2-7; 7 bases are shared with TRBD2. Germline V lookup: CDR1 SGDLS, CDR2 YYNGEE. This CDR3 is 14 amino acids long. After removal of 1 base from V and 7 bases from J, the junction contained 8 bases not matched to a gene.

V is TRBV10-3 and J is TRBJ2-1; unclear D gene. The V end was cut by 6 bases, the J end by 8 bases, with 14 bases between. This CDR3 has 13 amino acids. CDR1 and CDR2 (germline): ENHRY, SYGVKD. In nucleotides, the CDR3 is TGTGCCATCAGCCGGATGTCCGGCGATGAGCAGTTCTTC. Translation gives CAISRMSGDEQFF.

The rearrangement joins TRBV20-1 to TRBJ1-2; D is unclear. With 8 bases removed from V and 2 bases from J, the gap between germline ends came to 0 bases. The CDR3 is made up of 8 amino acids. Per germline, CDR1 DFQATT and CDR2 SNEGSKA (reference sequence). CDR3 sequence: CSNYGYTF. In DNA, the CDR3 is TGCAGTAACTATGGCTACACCTTC.

The rearrangement joins TRBV11-2 to TRBJ1-3, with unresolved D. The CDR3 runs 13 residues. In germline, CDR1 is SGHAT, CDR2 FQNNGV. Trimming took off 1 base at V and 4 bases at J, with 5 bases between the two ends. The CDR3 bases are TGTGCCAGCAGCTTAGTAGGAGGAAACACCATATATTTT. This sequence encodes CASSLVGGNTIYF.

The rearrangement joins TRBV7-2 to TRBJ2-7; D remains unclear. In germline, CDR1 is SGHTA, CDR2 FQGNSA. CDR3 length: 13 amino acids. V dropped 2 bases and J dropped 6 bases, with 11 bases sitting between them. As DNA, the CDR3 is TGTGCCAGCAGCTTATCGGCCTTTGCCGAGCAGTACTTC. Amino acids: CASSLSAFAEQYF.

J is TRBJ2-7 and V is TRBV5-1; TRBD2 matches at 10 bases. V was clipped by 0 bases and J by 4 bases; unmatched bases: 16. The length of the CDR3 is 19 residues. CDR1 SGHRS and CDR2 YFSETQ come from the germline V gene. The CDR3 DNA reads TGCGCCAGCAGCTTGGAGCGACCGGGACTAGCGCATAAGGGGTACGAGCAGTACTTC. Translated: CASSLERPGLAHKGYEQYF.

In regard to this clone: The sample has other DNA sequences that encode this CDR3 too. V and J are TRBV30 and TRBJ2-7, with no clear D. Deletions cut 3 bases from V and 4 bases from J, with 7 bases between. The CDR3 is made up of 11 amino acids. Germline V gene lookup returns CDR1 GTSNPN and CDR2 SVGIG (reference sequence). In DNA, the CDR3 is TGTGCCTGGAGCGATAGTTACGAGCAGTACTTC. Protein product: CAWSDSYEQYF. Drawing the rest from reference TRBV30 and TRBJ2-7, the complete variable domain is SQTIHQWPATLVQPVGSPLSLECTVEGTSNPNLYWYRQAAGRGLQLLFYSVGIGQISSEVPQNLSASRPQDRQFILSSKKLLLSDSGFYLCAWSDSYEQYFGPGTRLTVT.